One and the same sample provided the 27 T cell receptor beta chains below, sequenced in a study of blood T cells in healthy people across ages. It was with a sample-barcoded 5' primer and a J-beta primer mix that a second PCR of roughly 7 to 12 cycles was run. One entry per CDR3 protein, called by TCRdb with MiXCR from the 5' RACE reads. Of some 760,000 distinct CDR3 sequences in the sample, around 25% were seen once. These data were also filed under a second study, of T cells of mothers and their children.

Sample: blood. The receptors originated from a boy aged 5-17 years in good health.

This chain links TRBV5-1 with TRBJ2-3; D call uncertain. The V gene's germline CDR1 is SGHRS and CDR2 YFSETQ. The CDR3 totals 11 residues. V gave up 0 bases and J gave up 7 bases, with 3 bases separating them. The chain's CDR3 is CASSLENTQYF. DNA for the CDR3: TGCGCCAGCAGCTTGGAGAATACGCAGTATTTT.

In its sample, this clonotype was seen a few times. This chain joins TRBV20-1 and TRBJ2-2; D gene uncertain. The germline CDR1 and CDR2 sequences are DFQATT and SNEGSKA (reference sequence). The V gene lost 6 bases and the J gene lost 2 bases, with 7 bases spanning the gap. CDR3 length: 12 residues. The CDR3 region has the DNA TGCAGTGCCAACGGTAACACCGGGGAGCTGTTTTTT. This encodes CSANGNTGELFF.

J is TRBJ2-5 and V is TRBV6-2 or TRBV6-3; no definite D call. The J call may be wrong; the DNA end is better matched by TRBJ2-7. Looked up from germline, CDR1 is MNHEY and CDR2 is SVGEGT. The CDR3 covers 14 residues. The CDR3 reads CASSSSLPTNEQYF. The CDR3 DNA follows: TGTGCCAGCAGTTCGTCACTACCGACCAACGAGCAGTACTTC.

This clonotype was counted between two and nine times. This sequence joins TRBV5-1 and TRBJ1-1, with D maybe TRBD1 (5 bases). CDR3 length equals 13 residues. With 3 bases removed from V and 6 bases from J, the gap between germline ends came to 12 bases. Germline loops: CDR1 SGHRS, CDR2 YFSETQ. The CDR3 DNA sequence: TGCGCCAGCAGCTCCGGGGCGCTTGCTGAAGCTTTCTTT. Translating it yields CASSSGALAEAFF.

The rearrangement links TRBV13 to TRBJ2-7; D not certain. V lost 0 bases and J lost 0, with 9 bases in between. The CDR3 spans 15 residues. The germline V gene has CDR1 PRHDT and CDR2 FYEKMQ (reference sequence). The CDR3 spells CASSLGAVISYEQYF. DNA for the CDR3: TGTGCCAGCAGCTTAGGTGCGGTTATCTCCTACGAGCAGTACTTC.

This rearrangement joins TRBV4-1 to TRBJ1-2, with D hard to call. Trimming removed 5 bases at V and 6 bases at J, with 13 bases between. The CDR3 is 13 residues long. The germline V gene encodes CDR1 MGHRA and CDR2 YSYEKL. The CDR3 is CASSGVRRNGYTF. In nucleotides, the CDR3 is TGCGCCAGCAGCGGGGTCAGGAGAAATGGCTACACCTTC.

This clonotype was seen a handful of times. CDR3 loop: CSVSGGPDTQYF. CDR3 in DNA: TGCAGCGTTTCCGGGGGGCCAGATACGCAGTATTTT. The chain has TRBV29-1 and TRBJ2-3, with D maybe TRBD2 (7 bases). The CDR3 is 12 residues long. Germline V gene lookup returns CDR1 SQVTM and CDR2 ANQGSEA. Trimming removed 5 bases from V and 4 bases from J, with 10 bases in between.

The J gene is TRBJ2-5, the V gene TRBV29-1; D ambiguous. The V gene's germline CDR1 is SQVTM and CDR2 ANQGSEA. V lost 5 bases, J lost 6 bases, and 19 bases lay in between. The CDR3 spans 14 residues. The CDR3 loop is CSVCRQYPGKTQYF. DNA for the CDR3: TGCAGCGTTTGCCGGCAGTACCCTGGAAAGACCCAGTACTTC.

This clonotype was counted only a few times. The genes are TRBV6-1 and TRBJ2-7; 8 nucleotides line up with TRBD1. V shed 10 bases and J 5 bases; nucleotides not matched to a gene: 10. The CDR3 covers 13 residues. Germline CDR1 is MNHNS and CDR2 is SASEGT. Here the CDR3 DNA reads TGTGCCACCCGATGGACAGGGAACCACGAGCAGTACTTC. Translated, it gives CATRWTGNHEQYF.

The chain uses TRBV7-6 and TRBJ1-1, with D unclear. V lost 4 bases and J lost 3, with 12 bases in between. Germline CDR1 SGHVS, CDR2 FNYEAQ. The CDR3 is 14 amino acids. The CDR3 sequence is CASSSEGWDTEAFF. The CDR3 nucleotides are TGTGCCAGCAGCTCGGAGGGATGGGACACTGAAGCTTTCTTT.

This clonotype was counted only a few times. The CDR3 sequence: CASRALLGEQFF. Written as DNA, the CDR3 is TGTGCCAGCCGGGCCCTCCTGGGTGAGCAGTTCTTC. The V call is TRBV27, the J call TRBJ2-1; D gene unclear. The CDR3 consists of 12 residues. The germline V gene has CDR1 MNHEY and CDR2 SMNVEV (reference sequence). Trimming stripped 8 bases from V and 9 bases from J, with 14 bases between.

The chain couples TRBV11-2 to TRBJ1-5, with no clear D. CDR1 is SGHAT and CDR2 is FQNNGV in the germline V gene. The ends were cut back, 4 bases at V and 0 bases at J, with 10 bases in the middle. This CDR3 region has 15 residues. Here the CDR3 DNA reads TGTGCCAGCAGCTCCAGTGAATTTAGCAATCAGCCCCAGCATTTT. This translates into CASSSSEFSNQPQHF.

This clonotype appeared a few times. The chain carries TRBV6-1 and TRBJ2-7, with a tentative D call TRBD1 (5 bases). Trimming took off 5 bases at V and 6 bases at J, with 23 bases between the two ends. Per germline, CDR1 MNHNS and CDR2 SASEGT. The CDR3 covers 16 residues. Here the CDR3 DNA reads TGTGCCAGCAGTCCAACCCTTAGGGGTCCCTTCGTCGAGCAGTACTTC. It encodes CASSPTLRGPFVEQYF.

The V gene is TRBV7-2, the J gene TRBJ2-5; 8 nucleotides align to TRBD2. The CDR3 is 16 residues long. Germline lookup yields CDR1 SGHTA and CDR2 FQGNSA. The V segment lost 1 base and the J segment 2 bases; nucleotides outside the gene matches: 6. This CDR3 reads CASSLGGVAGQETQYF. As DNA, the CDR3 is TGTGCCAGCAGCTTAGGGGGAGTAGCGGGACAAGAGACCCAGTACTTC.

Only a few counts were recorded for this clonotype. This chain connects TRBV6-2 or TRBV6-3 to TRBJ2-7; 13 bases are a match to TRBD2. The V segment lost 5 bases and the J segment 3 bases; nucleotides outside the gene matches: 7. This CDR3 contains 16 residues. CDR1 and CDR2 from the germline V gene are MNHEY and SVGEGT. The CDR3 here is CASSPAWTSGGYEQYF. The CDR3 bases are TGTGCCAGCAGTCCCGCGTGGACTAGCGGGGGCTACGAGCAGTACTTC.

The gene calls are TRBV20-1 and TRBJ1-5, with TRBD1 identical over 9 bases. Trimming removed 4 bases from V and 5 bases from J; junction bases left unmatched: 6. Germline CDR1 reads DFQATT; CDR2 reads SNEGSKA (reference sequence). The CDR3 totals 14 residues. Here the CDR3 DNA reads TGCAGTGCTATGGGACAGGGACGGCATCAGCCCCAGCATTTT. Translation gives CSAMGQGRHQPQHF.

V gene TRBV4-1 combines with J gene TRBJ2-1; D may be TRBD1 or TRBD2 (5 bases each). Between the trimmed V and J ends, which lost 0 bases and 3 bases, there was a span of 12 bases. Germline V gene lookup returns CDR1 MGHRA and CDR2 YSYEKL. The CDR3 has 16 amino acids. CDR3 nucleotides: TGCGCCAGCAGCCAAGAGGGACCGAGACTCTACAATGAGCAGTTCTTC. This codes for CASSQEGPRLYNEQFF.

The V gene is TRBV20-1, the J gene TRBJ1-2, with 8 nucleotides matching TRBD1. Per germline, CDR1 DFQATT and CDR2 SNEGSKA (reference sequence). The length of the CDR3 is 14 residues. The V segment lost 1 base and the J segment 6 bases; nucleotides outside the gene matches: 7. Here the CDR3 reads CSARAGRGQNGYTF. The CDR3 nucleotides read TGCAGTGCTAGAGCGGGCAGGGGGCAAAATGGCTACACCTTC.

The chain uses TRBV7-9 and TRBJ2-2; D is tentatively TRBD1 or TRBD2 (5 bases each). The CDR3 extends over 15 amino acids. CDR1 and CDR2 from the germline V gene are SEHNR and FQNEAQ (reference sequence). Trimming left V 2 bases short and J 6 bases short, with 13 bases between. CDR3 region: CASSLTRDPPGELFF. The CDR3 DNA sequence: TGTGCCAGCAGCTTAACCCGGGACCCCCCCGGGGAGCTGTTTTTT.

This clonotype was observed many times. The J gene is TRBJ2-1, the V gene TRBV5-1; 8 nucleotides match TRBD2. The V and J ends lost 5 bases and 9 bases, in that order; junction bases with no gene match: 13. The CDR3 runs to 15 residues. Per the germline V gene, CDR1 is SGHRS and CDR2 is YFSETQ. In DNA, the CDR3 is TGCGCCAGCAGTTTCGGGGGGAGCGGGAGTGGTGAGCAGTTCTTC. Protein sequence: CASSFGGSGSGEQFF.

The chain links TRBV6-6 to TRBJ2-7; TRBD1 agrees at 8 bases. With V trimmed by 6 bases and J by 1 base, 8 bases remained unmatched. This CDR3 contains 15 residues. Germline V gives CDR1 MNHNY, CDR2 SVGAGI (reference sequence). The CDR3 here is CASSPSWTGSYEQYF. CDR3 DNA: TGTGCCAGCAGCCCCAGTTGGACAGGGTCCTACGAGCAGTACTTC.

This clonotype was seen only a few times. The chain has TRBV4-2 and TRBJ2-5; tentatively, D is TRBD2 (6 bases). TRBJ2-7 explains the end of the DNA better; the J call may be wrong. The CDR3 is made up of 15 amino acids. CDR1 LGHNA and CDR2 YNFKEQ come from the germline V gene. CDR3: CASSPGLSPIYEQYF. CDR3 nucleotide sequence: TGTGCCAGCAGCCCTGGACTATCCCCGATCTACGAGCAGTACTTC.

The chain joins TRBV5-1 to TRBJ2-5; 10 nucleotides match TRBD2. The V gene end was trimmed by 4 bases and the J gene end by 4 bases; junction bases not matched to a gene: 7. Per germline, CDR1 SGHRS and CDR2 YFSETQ. The CDR3 is 15 residues long. CDR3 DNA: TGCGCCAGCAGCCATGGACTAGCGGAGACAGAGACCCAGTACTTC. Residues: CASSHGLAETETQYF.

There are a few counts of this clonotype. The chain employs TRBV5-1 and TRBJ1-4; D uncertain. Germline values: CDR1 SGHRS, CDR2 YFSETQ. V was shortened by 1 base and J by 6 bases, with 13 bases between the two germline ends. This CDR3 is built from 15 residues. Here the CDR3 reads CASSLLGLPHEKLFF. Written as DNA, the CDR3 is TGCGCCAGCAGCTTGTTGGGCCTACCGCATGAAAAACTGTTTTTT.

The gene calls are TRBV12-3 or TRBV12-4 and TRBJ2-1; D is unclear. This CDR3 region has 15 residues. The V gene lost 8 bases and the J gene lost 7 bases, with 21 bases spanning the gap. The DNA for the CDR3 is TGTGCCAGCCAAAAGTCGCCCCAAATGTTGAATGAGCAGTTCTTC. Translating gives CASQKSPQMLNEQFF.

There are a few counts of this clonotype. This chain joins TRBV3-1 and TRBJ1-1; 8 bases line up with TRBD1. CDR3 size: 14 residues. The germline CDR1 and CDR2 sequences are LGHDT and YNNKEL (reference sequence). Trimming at V came to 5 bases and at J to 1 base, leaving 3 bases not matched to a gene. The CDR3 is CASSKGTGNTEAFF. The DNA for the CDR3 is TGTGCCAGCAGCAAAGGGACAGGGAACACTGAAGCTTTCTTT.

The rearrangement links TRBV18 to TRBJ2-2; D may match TRBD1 or TRBD2 (5 bases each). Per the germline V gene, CDR1 is KGHSH and CDR2 is LQKENI. Between the trimmed V and J ends, which lost 2 bases and 3 bases, there was a span of 13 bases. This CDR3 region has 16 residues. CDR3 amino acids: CASSPGDPNYTGELFF. The CDR3, as DNA: TGTGCCAGCTCACCAGGGGACCCAAACTACACCGGGGAGCTGTTTTTT. The full variable domain, completed using reference TRBV18 and TRBJ2-2, is NAGVMQNPRHLVRRRGQEARLRCSPMKGHSHVYWYRQLPEEGLKFMVYLQKENIIDESGMPKERFSAEFPKEGPSILRIQQVVRGDSAAYFCASSPGDPNYTGELFFGEGSRLTVL.